The 21 T cell receptor beta chains presented below share a single source sample, sequenced in a study of radiotherapy plus CTLA-4 blockade in lung cancer. Assay used: immunoSEQ multiplex PCR; TCRdb lists only in-frame clones, some missing. The table includes approximately 69,000 clones, roughly 75% detected once. The input for sequencing was peripheral blood, taken from a patient treated with radiotherapy plus ipilimumab. All receptors come from a human donor with non-small cell lung cancer who had a complete response to radiotherapy plus ipilimumab.

The chain is built from TRBV7-9 and TRBJ2-7, with D possibly matching TRBD2 (6 bases). Between the trimmed V and J ends, which lost 5 bases and 3 bases, there was a span of 11 bases. This CDR3 region has 13 residues. The germline V gene has CDR1 SEHNR and CDR2 FQNEAQ (reference sequence). Here the CDR3 reads CASSTLADYEQYV. The CDR3 nucleotides are TGTGCCAGCAGCACTTTAGCGGACTACGAGCAGTACGTC.

The chain joins TRBV9 to TRBJ1-3, with a weak D call TRBD1 (6 bases). Looked up from germline, CDR1 is SGDLS and CDR2 is YYNGEE. CDR3 length equals 14 residues. Trimming shortened V by 4 bases and J by 9 bases, and 17 bases separated the two germline ends. The DNA for the CDR3 is TGTGCCAGCAGCCCTCGAGGGGGGGAACGCACCATATATTTT. Translation gives CASSPRGGERTIYF.

J is TRBJ2-1 and V is TRBV7-9; D unclear. CDR1 is SEHNR and CDR2 is FQNEAQ in the germline V gene (reference sequence). Trimming cost V 7 bases and J 7 bases, with 11 bases left between them. There are 12 residues in the CDR3. DNA for the CDR3: TGTGCCAGCATCCGACATGGTAATGAGCAGTTCTTC. This sequence encodes CASIRHGNEQFF.

The CDR3 coding sequence is TGTGCCAGCAGCTTAAGGGGAAATTCCTACAATGAGCAGTTCTTC. Residues: CASSLRGNSYNEQFF. This chain uses TRBV7-9 with TRBJ2-1; D might be TRBD1 (5 bases). Trimming took 2 bases from V and 1 from J, leaving 9 bases between them. The CDR3 is 15 residues long. Per germline, CDR1 SEHNR and CDR2 FQNEAQ (reference sequence). Supplemented by reference TRBV7-9 and TRBJ2-1, the full variable domain reads DTGVSQNPRHKITKRGQNVTFRCDPISEHNRLYWYRQTLGQGPEFLTYFQNEAQLEKSRLLSDRFSAERPKGSFSTLEIQRTEQGDSAMYLCASSLRGNSYNEQFFGPGTRLTVL.

The rearrangement joins TRBV9 to TRBJ2-2; D assignment may be TRBD1 or TRBD2 (6 bases each). Trimming took 0 bases from V and 7 from J, leaving 16 bases between them. The CDR3 is 16 amino acids. The germline gives CDR1 SGDLS, CDR2 YYNGEE. CDR3 region: CASSVVGSGANGELFF. CDR3 bases: TGTGCCAGCAGCGTAGTAGGTTCGGGGGCCAACGGGGAGCTGTTTTTT.

V is TRBV6-1 and J is TRBJ1-2; no clear D. V lost 2 bases and J lost 8, with 12 bases in between. Germline CDR1 reads MNHNS; CDR2 reads SASEGT. The CDR3 is 13 residues long. The CDR3 sequence is CASSELDAQGYTF. The CDR3 region has the DNA TGTGCCAGCAGTGAATTGGACGCCCAGGGCTACACCTTC.

This chain connects TRBV27 to TRBJ2-2, with 7 positions matching TRBD1. CDR1 is MNHEY, CDR2 SMNVEV, per germline (reference sequence). V lost 7 bases and J lost 2; bases outside the gene matches: 10. The CDR3 contains 16 residues. The CDR3 region is CASTQKTGQNTGELFF. For the CDR3, the DNA is TGTGCCAGCACCCAAAAGACAGGGCAAAACACCGGGGAGCTGTTTTTT.

This sequence joins TRBV9 and TRBJ1-2, with 7 positions matching TRBD1. Losses at the gene ends were 0 bases for V and 8 bases for J; bases not matched to a gene: 7. CDR3 size: 14 residues. The germline gives CDR1 SGDLS, CDR2 YYNGEE. CDR3 nucleotide sequence: TGTGCCAGCAGCGTAGCGACAGGGTCAGAAGGCTACACCTTC. It codes for CASSVATGSEGYTF.

This clone was seen more than once but under ten times. The V gene is TRBV9, the J gene TRBJ2-2; D unclear. Germline V gene sequence: CDR1 SGDLS, CDR2 YYNGEE. V lost 4 bases and J lost 5, with 6 bases in between. The CDR3 is 12 residues long. This chain's CDR3 is CASSLITGELFF. CDR3 in DNA: TGTGCCAGCAGCCTGATTACCGGGGAGCTGTTTTTT.

The rearrangement joins TRBV10-1 to TRBJ2-6; perhaps TRBD1 as D (6 bases). CDR1 WNHNN and CDR2 SYGVQD come from the germline V gene (reference sequence). The CDR3 sequence is 15 residues long. The V end was cut by 6 bases, the J end by 2 bases, with 11 bases between. The CDR3 DNA sequence: TGCGCCAGCAGCTCCGGGACACCTGGGGCCAACGTCCTGACTTTC. Encoded protein: CASSSGTPGANVLTF.

V and J are TRBV6-6 and TRBJ1-1, with TRBD1 identical over 9 bases. V gave up 5 bases and J gave up 4 bases; unmatched junction bases: 2. Germline lookup yields CDR1 MNHNY and CDR2 SVGAGI (reference sequence). The CDR3 length is 13 residues. This CDR3 reads CASSRTGVTEAFF. The CDR3 bases are TGTGCCAGCAGTAGGACAGGGGTCACTGAAGCTTTCTTT.

The chain combines TRBV18 with TRBJ1-5, with D perhaps matching TRBD1 (5 bases). Germline V gene sequence: CDR1 KGHSH, CDR2 LQKENI. CDR3 length equals 14 residues. Trimming left V 1 base short and J 3 bases short, with 7 bases between. The CDR3 sequence: CASSPRRDNQPQHF. CDR3 DNA sequence: TGTGCCAGCTCACCACGCAGGGACAATCAGCCCCAGCATTTT. The full variable domain, its missing parts supplied by reference TRBV18 and TRBJ1-5, is NAGVMQNPRHLVRRRGQEARLRCSPMKGHSHVYWYRQLPEEGLKFMVYLQKENIIDESGMPKERFSAEFPKEGPSILRIQQVVRGDSAAYFCASSPRRDNQPQHFGDGTRLSIL.

This clone was seen a single time. The chain couples TRBV11-3 to TRBJ2-1, with TRBD1 identical over 7 bases. The junction had 7 bases not matched to a gene; V was cut back by 2 bases and J by 6 bases. Germline CDR1 and CDR2: SGHNT and YENEEA. This CDR3 has 15 amino acids. CDR3 in amino acids: CASSLRGQHRNEQFF. The CDR3 bases are TGTGCCAGCAGCTTAAGGGGGCAACACCGCAATGAGCAGTTCTTC. The variable domain in full, with the rest retrieved from reference TRBV11-3 and TRBJ2-1, is EAGVVQSPRYKIIEKKQPVAFWCNPISGHNTLYWYLQNLGQGPELLIRYENEEAVDDSQLPKDRFSAERLKGVDSTLKIQPAELGDSAVYLCASSLRGQHRNEQFFGPGTRLTVL.

This clone showed up just a few times. The rearrangement joins TRBV19 to TRBJ1-5, with 7 bases lining up with TRBD1. After removal of 9 bases from V and 6 bases from J, the junction contained 14 bases not matched to a gene. The CDR3 is 15 amino acids. Germline CDR1 is LNHDA and CDR2 is SQIVND (reference sequence). DNA of the CDR3: TGTGCCAGCCAGGGGGGCTGGGGGGTCAGTCAGCCCCAGCATTTT. Translation: CASQGGWGVSQPQHF. Supplemented by reference TRBV19 and TRBJ1-5, the full variable domain reads DGGITQSPKYLFRKEGQNVTLSCEQNLNHDAMYWYRQDPGQGLRLIYYSQIVNDFQKGDIAEGYSVSREKKESFPLTVTSAQKNPTAFYLCASQGGWGVSQPQHFGDGTRLSIL.

This clone was observed a single time. The chain combines TRBV5-1 with TRBJ1-2, with TRBD1 identical over 7 bases. CDR1 SGHRS and CDR2 YFSETQ come from the germline V gene. V lost 3 bases, J lost 0 bases, and 5 bases stayed unmatched. CDR3 length: 15 amino acids. In DNA form, the CDR3 reads TGCGCCAGCAGCTCCGGGACAGAGACTAACTATGGCTACACCTTC. It yields the protein CASSSGTETNYGYTF.

The chain recombines TRBV27 with TRBJ1-1; TRBD1 matches 7 bases. The germline gives CDR1 MNHEY, CDR2 SMNVEV (reference sequence). The ends lost 5 bases at V and 6 bases at J; junction bases unmatched: 9. The CDR3 has 14 residues. CDR3 bases: TGTGCCAGCAGTCCCAGGGGACAGCCCGCTGAAGCTTTCTTT. It is translated as CASSPRGQPAEAFF.

This clone came up a few times. The chain has TRBV5-5 and TRBJ1-5; tentatively, D is TRBD1 (5 bases). The CDR3 has 14 amino acids. Germline loops: CDR1 SGHKS, CDR2 YYEKEE (reference sequence). Trimming took off 3 bases at V and 3 bases at J, with 10 bases between the two ends. The CDR3 nucleotides read TGTGCCAGCAGCTGGAGGGGATCCAATCAGCCCCAGCATTTT. Translated, it gives CASSWRGSNQPQHF. The full variable domain, its missing parts supplied by reference TRBV5-5 and TRBJ1-5, is DAGVTQSPTHLIKTRGQQVTLRCSPISGHKSVSWYQQVLGQGPQFIFQYYEKEERGRGNFPDRFSARQFPNYSSELNVNALLLGDSALYLCASSWRGSNQPQHFGDGTRLSIL.

The sample holds a few counts of this clone. The gene calls are TRBV19 and TRBJ2-7, with D perhaps matching TRBD1 (5 bases). CDR1 and CDR2 (germline): LNHDA, SQIVND (reference sequence). The CDR3 covers 12 residues. The V gene lost 3 bases and the J gene lost 6 bases, with 9 bases spanning the gap. CDR3 loop: CASSIQGGEQYF. The CDR3 DNA reads TGTGCCAGTAGTATCCAGGGTGGCGAGCAGTACTTC.

J is TRBJ2-5 and V is TRBV5-6; a possible D gene is TRBD1 (5 bases). Trimming took 1 base from V and 7 from J, leaving 11 bases between them. The germline V gene encodes CDR1 SGHDT and CDR2 YYEEEE. The CDR3 spans 13 residues. CDR3 bases: TGTGCCAGCAGCTTGCAGGGTAGGGGGACCCAGTACTTC. Protein: CASSLQGRGTQYF.

The V call is TRBV11-2, the J call TRBJ1-1; tentatively, D is TRBD1 (6 bases). The CDR3 totals 14 residues. CDR1 is SGHAT and CDR2 is FQNNGV in the germline V gene. The V end lost 1 base, the J end lost 3 bases, and 9 bases lay between the germline ends. Written as DNA, the CDR3 is TGTGCCAGCAGCTTAGTCGGGGGCTACACTGAAGCTTTCTTT. It specifies CASSLVGGYTEAFF.

The CDR3 spells CASTTGAQETQYF. The CDR3 DNA reads as TGTGCCAGCACCACCGGAGCCCAAGAGACCCAGTACTTC. The chain links TRBV6-5 to TRBJ2-5, with D uncertain. The CDR3 totals 13 residues. The germline V and J ends were trimmed by 7 bases and 1 base, with 10 bases remaining between them. Germline CDR1 is MNHEY and CDR2 is SVGAGI.